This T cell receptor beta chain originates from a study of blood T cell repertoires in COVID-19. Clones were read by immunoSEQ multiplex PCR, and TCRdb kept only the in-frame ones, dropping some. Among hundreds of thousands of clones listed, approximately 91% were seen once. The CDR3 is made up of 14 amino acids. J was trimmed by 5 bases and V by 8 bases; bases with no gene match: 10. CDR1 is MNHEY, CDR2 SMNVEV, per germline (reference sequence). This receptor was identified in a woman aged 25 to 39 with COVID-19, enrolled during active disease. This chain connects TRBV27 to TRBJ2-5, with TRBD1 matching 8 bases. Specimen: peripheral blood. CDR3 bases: TGTGCCAGCCCGGACAGGGAAGAGAAGGAGACCCAGTACTTC. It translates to CASPDREEKETQYF.